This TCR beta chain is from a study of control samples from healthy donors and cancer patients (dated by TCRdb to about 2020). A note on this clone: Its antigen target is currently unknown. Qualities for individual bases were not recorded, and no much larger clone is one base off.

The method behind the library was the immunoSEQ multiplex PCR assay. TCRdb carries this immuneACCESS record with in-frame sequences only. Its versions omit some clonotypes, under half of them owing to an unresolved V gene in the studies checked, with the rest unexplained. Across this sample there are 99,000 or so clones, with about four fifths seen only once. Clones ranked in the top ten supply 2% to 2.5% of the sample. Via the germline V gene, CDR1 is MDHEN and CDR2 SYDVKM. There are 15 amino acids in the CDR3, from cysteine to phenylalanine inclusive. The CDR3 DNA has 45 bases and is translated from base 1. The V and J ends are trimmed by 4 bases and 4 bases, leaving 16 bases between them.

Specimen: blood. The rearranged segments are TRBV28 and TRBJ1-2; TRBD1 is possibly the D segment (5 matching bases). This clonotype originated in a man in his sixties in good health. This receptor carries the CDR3 CASSSSGKPIYGYTF. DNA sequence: TGTGCCAGCAGTTCCTCAGGGAAGCCGATCTATGGCTACACCTTC.